The clone carrying this TCR beta chain was counted at least ten times. The sequenced template was RNA, covering the TCR beta CDR3 region. HTBI primers were used in a first-round RT-PCR, which preceded a second-round multiplex PCR. TCRdb recomputed calls from the multiplex PCR reads with MiXCR, one row per CDR3 protein. The sample lists hundreds of thousands of distinct CDR3 sequences, around 21% occurring once. This sample is drawn from a study of Graves' ophthalmopathy and Graves' hyperthyroidism. CDR1 is LNHNV, CDR2 YYDKDF, per germline (reference sequence). The CDR3 loop spans 17 amino acids. The ends were cut back, 0 bases at V and 2 bases at J, with 13 bases in the middle.

This TCR came from a woman aged 18-30 years with stable Graves' hyperthyroidism. This chain joins TRBV15 and TRBJ2-2; unclear D gene. Input material: peripheral blood. CDR3 coding DNA: TGTGCCACCAGCAGAGATCCCGTGCTCATTAACACCGGGGAGCTGTTTTTT. The encoded protein is CATSRDPVLINTGELFF.